This TCR beta chain was sequenced in a study of blood T cell repertoires in COVID-19. The CDR3 length is 16 residues. Deletions cut 5 bases from V and 1 base from J, with 18 bases between. Germline V gene sequence: CDR1 SEHNR, CDR2 FQNEAQ (reference sequence). Per the original data handling: Reference gene primer amplification gave nucleated cell count estimates. The method was immunoSEQ multiplex PCR; TCRdb's version includes in-frame clones alone and lacks a portion of them. That table is the source of V, J and clone size, and D and trimming were worked out from the DNA. The sample comprises about 39,000 clones, about 94% of which are singletons, and around 4% rests with the top ten.

The receptor comes from a human donor with active COVID-19. The donor label of this sample is uncertain. The chain uses TRBV7-9 and TRBJ2-7; D not certain. The specimen was peripheral blood. The CDR3 loop is CASSPSWSAPSYEQYF. CDR3 DNA: TGTGCCAGCAGCCCCTCGTGGAGCGCCCCATCCTACGAGCAGTACTTC.